This T cell receptor beta chain was documented in a study of T-cell reconstitution after alpha-beta-depleted transplantation in children. Overall study findings and caveats: Recipient T cells and thymic progenitors that survived gave rise to the high TCRbeta diversity observed at day 60 in some patients. Reportedly, only several hundred clones from non-depleted graft cells drove alpha-beta T-cell counts at about two months.

Only a few counts were recorded for this clonotype. Its antigen is as yet unknown. Germline V gene lookup returns CDR1 SGHNT and CDR2 YENEEA. CDR3 length: 15 residues. The trim removed 5 bases at V and 4 bases at J, leaving 8 bases unmatched. Researchers prepared the TCRbeta library using unique molecular identifiers, the study reports. TCRdb independently ran MiXCR on the PCR reads; one entry per CDR3 protein. Among 55,000 to 90,000 distinct CDR3 sequences, 4.9% were seen once, and the ten largest hold about 20%. Sequenced material: PBMCs, mostly from graft donor cells, taken 180 days after TCRalphabeta/CD19-depleted stem cell transplant. The receptor's source is a boy in the first two years of life who had a stem cell transplant for acute myeloid leukemia, so the T cells may come from the graft donor. This chain joins TRBV11-3 and TRBJ2-1, with TRBD2 identical over 7 bases. The chain's CDR3 is CASSPRGELYNEQFF. The CDR3 nucleotides are TGTGCCAGCAGCCCTCGGGGGGAGCTTTACAATGAGCAGTTCTTC.